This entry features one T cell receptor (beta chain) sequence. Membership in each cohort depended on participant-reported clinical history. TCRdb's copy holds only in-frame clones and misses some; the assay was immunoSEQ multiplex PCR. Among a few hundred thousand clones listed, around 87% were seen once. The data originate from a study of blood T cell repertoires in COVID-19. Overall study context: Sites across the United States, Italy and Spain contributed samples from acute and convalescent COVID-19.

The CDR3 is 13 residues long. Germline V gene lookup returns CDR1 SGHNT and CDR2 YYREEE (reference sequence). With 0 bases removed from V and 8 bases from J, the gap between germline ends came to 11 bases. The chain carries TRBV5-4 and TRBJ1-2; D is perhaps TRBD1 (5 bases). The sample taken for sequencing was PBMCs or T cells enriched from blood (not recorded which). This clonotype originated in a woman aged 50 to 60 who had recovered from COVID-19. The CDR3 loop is CASSLGEDSGYTF. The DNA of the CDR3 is TGTGCCAGCAGCTTGGGGGAAGACAGCGGCTACACCTTC.